The 21 T cell receptor beta chains reported below all come from one sample, sequenced in a study of blood T cells in healthy people across ages. A sample-barcoded 5' primer and a J-beta primer mix were used in a second PCR of roughly 6 to 12 cycles. TCRdb re-analysed the 5' RACE reads in MiXCR, keeping a single row per CDR3 protein. The data contain about 1.8 million distinct CDR3 sequences, 49% of them singletons. The specimen was blood. These TCRs come from a woman aged 40 to 50 in good health.

This clonotype has ten or more counts. The chain is built from TRBV4-2 and TRBJ2-5, with D hard to call. Trimming took off 0 bases at V and 2 bases at J, with 7 bases between the two ends. CDR3 size: 14 residues. Germline lookup yields CDR1 LGHNA and CDR2 YNFKEQ. CDR3 DNA: TGTGCCAGCAGCCAAGAACGGAGACAAGAGACCCAGTACTTC. Translating gives CASSQERRQETQYF.

This clonotype was seen a handful of times. The V and J genes are TRBV9 and TRBJ1-2; D remains ambiguous. The length of the CDR3 is 16 residues. The V gene lost 5 bases and the J gene lost 0 bases, with 17 bases spanning the gap. Looked up from germline, CDR1 is SGDLS and CDR2 is YYNGEE. CDR3 DNA: TGTGCCAGCAGTGGCCGGCCAGCGAAGACTAACTATGGCTACACCTTC. Protein product: CASSGRPAKTNYGYTF.

V is TRBV18 and J is TRBJ2-7; 9 bases map to TRBD1. CDR3 length: 15 residues. Germline V lookup: CDR1 KGHSH, CDR2 LQKENI. The V and J ends lost 2 bases and 5 bases, in that order; junction bases with no gene match: 7. Here the CDR3 reads CASSPIGTGSDEQYF. DNA for the CDR3: TGTGCCAGCTCACCAATTGGGACAGGGAGCGACGAGCAGTACTTC. The whole variable domain, remainder taken from reference TRBV18 and TRBJ2-7, is NAGVMQNPRHLVRRRGQEARLRCSPMKGHSHVYWYRQLPEEGLKFMVYLQKENIIDESGMPKERFSAEFPKEGPSILRIQQVVRGDSAAYFCASSPIGTGSDEQYFGPGTRLTVT.

V gene TRBV3-1 combines with J gene TRBJ1-2; the D is unclear. The CDR3 length is 12 residues. The V and J ends lost 1 base and 6 bases respectively, with 6 bases between them. Germline values: CDR1 LGHDT, CDR2 YNNKEL (reference sequence). The CDR3 is CASSQAGNGYTF. CDR3 nucleotides: TGTGCCAGCAGCCAAGCCGGGAATGGCTACACCTTC.

V and J are TRBV12-3 or TRBV12-4 and TRBJ2-5; D uncertain. Gene TRBJ2-7 matches the end of the DNA better, so the J call may be wrong. This CDR3 has 12 amino acids. Here the CDR3 reads CASSTPFYEQYF. The CDR3 DNA reads as TGTGCCAGCAGTACCCCGTTCTACGAGCAGTACTTC.

CDR3 protein: CASGASSSGGGNTDTQYF. The DNA for the CDR3 is TGTGCCAGCGGCGCATCAAGTAGCGGGGGGGGAAACACAGATACGCAGTATTTT. This chain links TRBV7-8 with TRBJ2-3, with TRBD2 matching 11 bases. Per germline, CDR1 SGHVS and CDR2 FQNEAQ. This CDR3 comprises 18 residues. Trimming removed 8 bases from V and 2 bases from J; junction bases left unmatched: 15.

The chain combines TRBV4-1 with TRBJ1-5; D is undetermined. CDR1 and CDR2 (germline): MGHRA, YSYEKL. There are 12 residues in the CDR3. The V and J ends lost 2 bases and 7 bases respectively, with 6 bases between them. In DNA, the CDR3 is TGCGCCAGCAGCCAACCTCCGCAGCCCCAGCATTTT. This translates into CASSQPPQPQHF.

This clonotype was recorded a few times. The chain recombines TRBV20-1 with TRBJ2-1; D is ambiguous. The CDR3 has 14 residues. Germline CDR1 reads DFQATT; CDR2 reads SNEGSKA (reference sequence). Trimming cost V 5 bases and J 0 bases, with 11 bases left between them. CDR3: CSAPPGSSYNEQFF. CDR3 DNA sequence: TGCAGTGCTCCACCGGGCAGCTCCTACAATGAGCAGTTCTTC.

As for this clonotype: At one end the junction does not follow the germline gene, possibly because of a read error. The rearrangement uses TRBV15 and TRBJ1-2; a possible D gene is TRBD1 (5 bases). The CDR3 extends over 15 amino acids. The germline V gene has CDR1 LNHNV and CDR2 YYDKDF (reference sequence). The CDR3 is CATSSGRAGNYGNTF. The CDR3 DNA reads as TGTGCCACCAGCTCCGGTAGGGCAGGGAACTATGGCAACACCTTC.

In regard to this clonotype: Sequence at one end of the junction differs from germline and may be a read error. The chain has TRBV7-9 and TRBJ2-3; no definite D call. CDR1 is SEHNR, CDR2 FQNEAQ, per germline (reference sequence). This CDR3 spans 13 amino acids. For the CDR3, the DNA is TGTGCCAGCAGCCCCCGATTCACAGATACGCAGTCTTTT. Its protein is CASSPRFTDTQSF. The full variable domain, with the rest looked up from reference TRBV7-9 and TRBJ2-3, is DTGVSQNPRHKITKRGQNVTFRCDPISEHNRLYWYRQTLGQGPEFLTYFQNEAQLEKSRLLSDRFSAERPKGSFSTLEIQRTEQGDSAMYLCASSPRFTDTQSFGPGTRLTVL.

This clonotype was seen at least ten times. This chain uses TRBV4-1 with TRBJ2-7; 11 bases match TRBD2. Germline lookup yields CDR1 MGHRA and CDR2 YSYEKL. CDR3 length: 16 amino acids. Trimming cost V 4 bases and J 6 bases; bases outside gene matches: 11. The CDR3 region has the DNA TGCGCCAGCAGCCTCTCCGTAGCGGGGGGGTTCCGCGAGCAGTACTTC. It codes for CASSLSVAGGFREQYF.

This clonotype was observed a few times. The chain joins TRBV12-3 or TRBV12-4 to TRBJ1-1; D call uncertain. Trimming left V 3 bases short and J 11 bases short, with 10 bases between. The CDR3 consists of 11 residues. The CDR3 spells CASSFLLGAFF. CDR3 nucleotides: TGTGCCAGCAGTTTCTTATTGGGGGCTTTCTTT.

The chain has TRBV3-1 and TRBJ2-1; either TRBD1 or TRBD2 may fit D (5 bases each). This CDR3 is built from 16 residues. Germline lookup yields CDR1 LGHDT and CDR2 YNNKEL (reference sequence). V lost 3 bases and J 7 bases, leaving 19 bases between the germline ends. CDR3 amino acids: CASSQTRGVMRNEQFF. CDR3 in DNA: TGTGCCAGCAGCCAGACCCGAGGGGTGATGAGAAATGAGCAGTTCTTC.

The chain has TRBV6-5 and TRBJ2-7; D is unresolved. The CDR3 is made up of 14 amino acids. CDR1 and CDR2 (germline): MNHEY, SVGAGI. V dropped 2 bases and J dropped 6 bases, with 14 bases sitting between them. CDR3 region: CASSYTLIGSEQYF. In DNA, the CDR3 is TGTGCCAGCAGTTACACGCTCATAGGGTCCGAGCAGTACTTC.

This clonotype was observed a few times. This rearrangement joins TRBV7-2 to TRBJ2-5; D remains ambiguous. V lost 1 base and J lost 5, with 17 bases in between. CDR3 length: 16 residues. CDR1 and CDR2 (germline): SGHTA, FQGNSA. CDR3 region: CASSLVSSARAETQYF. The CDR3 DNA reads TGTGCCAGCAGCTTAGTATCATCGGCTAGAGCGGAGACCCAGTACTTC.

This clonotype turned up a few times. V gene TRBV12-5 combines with J gene TRBJ2-5, with a weak D call TRBD1 (6 bases). Looked up from germline, CDR1 is LGHNT and CDR2 is FRNRAP. The CDR3 extends over 13 amino acids. Trimming left V 5 bases short and J 4 bases short, with 11 bases between. The CDR3 bases are TGTGCTAGTGGTCCTACAGGGTCAGAGACCCAGTACTTC. This codes for CASGPTGSETQYF.

The chain couples TRBV29-1 to TRBJ1-2; D is unresolved. V gave up 3 bases and J gave up 1 base, with 9 bases separating them. Germline values: CDR1 SQVTM, CDR2 ANQGSEA. There are 13 residues in the CDR3. The CDR3 DNA reads as TGCAGCGTTGAGTCAGCCGGTAACTATGGCTACACCTTC. Protein: CSVESAGNYGYTF. Full variable domain (rest looked up from reference TRBV29-1 and TRBJ1-2): SAVISQKPSRDICQRGTSLTIQCQVDSQVTMMFWYRQQPGQSLTLIATANQGSEATYESGFVIDKFPISRPNLTFSTLTVSNMSPEDSSIYLCSVESAGNYGYTFGSGTRLTVV.

The CDR3 loop reads CASTRDRGANEQFF. The CDR3, as DNA: TGCGCCAGCACCCGGGACAGGGGCGCAAATGAGCAGTTCTTC. The chain combines TRBV5-1 with TRBJ2-1; 10 bases are shared with TRBD1. This CDR3 has 14 residues. With 6 bases clipped from V and 7 bases from J, the junction kept 7 bases outside the gene matches. Germline CDR1 reads SGHRS; CDR2 reads YFSETQ.

The chain couples TRBV6-1 to TRBJ2-7, with D uncertain. This CDR3 region has 16 residues. With 4 bases removed from V and 1 base from J, the gap between germline ends came to 17 bases. CDR1 is MNHNS and CDR2 is SASEGT in the germline V gene. The CDR3 is CASSGRGIGRSYEQYF. CDR3 nucleotides: TGTGCCAGCAGTGGAAGAGGTATAGGCCGTTCCTACGAGCAGTACTTC.

V usage is TRBV5-5 and J usage is TRBJ2-5, with no clear D. Between the trimmed V and J ends, which lost 6 bases and 0 bases, there was a span of 12 bases. The CDR3 has 14 amino acids. CDR1 and CDR2 from the germline V gene are SGHKS and YYEKEE (reference sequence). Written as DNA, the CDR3 is TGTGCCAGCATTAAGGGCGCAAACCAAGAGACCCAGTACTTC. Protein: CASIKGANQETQYF.

The genes are TRBV29-1 and TRBJ2-5; 10 bases map to TRBD1. With the DNA end fitting TRBJ2-7 better, the J assignment may be wrong. CDR1 SQVTM and CDR2 ANQGSEA come from the germline V gene. This CDR3 region has 15 residues. The CDR3 DNA follows: TGCAGCGTTGAAGGAGGGACAGGGGACCCCTACGAGCAGTACTTC. It is translated as CSVEGGTGDPYEQYF.